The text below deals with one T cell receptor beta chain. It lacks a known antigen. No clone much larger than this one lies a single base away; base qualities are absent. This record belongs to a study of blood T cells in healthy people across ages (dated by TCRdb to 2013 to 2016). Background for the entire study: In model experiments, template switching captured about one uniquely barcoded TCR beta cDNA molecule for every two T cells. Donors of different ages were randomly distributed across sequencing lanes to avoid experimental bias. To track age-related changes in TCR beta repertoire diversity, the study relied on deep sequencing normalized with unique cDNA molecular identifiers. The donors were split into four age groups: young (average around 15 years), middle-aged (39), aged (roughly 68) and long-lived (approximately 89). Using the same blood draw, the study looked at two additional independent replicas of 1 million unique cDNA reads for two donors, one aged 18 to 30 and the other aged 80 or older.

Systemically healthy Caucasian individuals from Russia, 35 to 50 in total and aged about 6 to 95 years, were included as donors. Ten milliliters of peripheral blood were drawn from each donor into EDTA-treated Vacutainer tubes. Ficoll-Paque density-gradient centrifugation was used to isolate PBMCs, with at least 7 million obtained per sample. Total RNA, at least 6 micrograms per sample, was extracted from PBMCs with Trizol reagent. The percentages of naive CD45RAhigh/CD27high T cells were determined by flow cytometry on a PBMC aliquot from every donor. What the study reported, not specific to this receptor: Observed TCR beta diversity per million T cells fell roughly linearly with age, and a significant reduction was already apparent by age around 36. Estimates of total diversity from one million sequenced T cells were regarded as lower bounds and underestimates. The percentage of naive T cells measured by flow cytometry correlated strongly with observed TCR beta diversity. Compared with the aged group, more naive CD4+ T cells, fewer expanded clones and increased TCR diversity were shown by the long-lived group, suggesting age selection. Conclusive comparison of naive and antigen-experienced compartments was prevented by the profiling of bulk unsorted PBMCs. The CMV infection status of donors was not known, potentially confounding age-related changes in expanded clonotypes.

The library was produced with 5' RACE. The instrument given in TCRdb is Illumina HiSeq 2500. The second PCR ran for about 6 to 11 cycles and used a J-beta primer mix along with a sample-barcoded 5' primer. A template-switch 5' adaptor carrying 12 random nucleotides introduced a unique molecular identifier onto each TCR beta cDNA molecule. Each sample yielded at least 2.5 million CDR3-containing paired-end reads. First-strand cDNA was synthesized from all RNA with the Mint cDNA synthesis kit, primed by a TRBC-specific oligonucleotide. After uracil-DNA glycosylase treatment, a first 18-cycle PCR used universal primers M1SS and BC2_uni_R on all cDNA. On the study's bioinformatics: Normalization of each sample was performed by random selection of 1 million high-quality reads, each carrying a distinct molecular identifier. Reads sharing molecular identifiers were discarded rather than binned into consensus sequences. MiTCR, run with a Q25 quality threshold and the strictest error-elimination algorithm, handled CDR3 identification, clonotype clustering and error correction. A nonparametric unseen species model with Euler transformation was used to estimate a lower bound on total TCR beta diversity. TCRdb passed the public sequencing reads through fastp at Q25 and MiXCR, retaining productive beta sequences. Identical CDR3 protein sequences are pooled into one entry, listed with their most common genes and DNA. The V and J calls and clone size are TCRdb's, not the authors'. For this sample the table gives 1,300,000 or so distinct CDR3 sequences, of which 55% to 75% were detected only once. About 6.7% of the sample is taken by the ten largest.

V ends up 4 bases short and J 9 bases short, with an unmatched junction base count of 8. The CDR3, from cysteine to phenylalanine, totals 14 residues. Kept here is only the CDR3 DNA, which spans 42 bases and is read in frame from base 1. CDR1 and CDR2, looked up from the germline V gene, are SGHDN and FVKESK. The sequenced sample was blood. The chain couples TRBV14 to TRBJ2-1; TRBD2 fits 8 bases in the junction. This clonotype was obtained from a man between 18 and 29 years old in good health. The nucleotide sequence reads TGTGCCAGCAGCCCCAGGACTAGCTTTGGTGAGCAGTTCTTC. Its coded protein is CASSPRTSFGEQFF.